This T cell receptor (beta chain) was found in a study of siplizumab effects on memory and regulatory T cells (dated by TCRdb to the late 2010s). Background on the whole study: The study examined how the anti-CD2 antibody siplizumab affects alloreactive T-cell subsets in allogeneic mixed lymphocyte reactions built from human PBMCs.

The method behind the library was the immunoSEQ multiplex PCR assay. Some 100,000 TCR templates per sample were assayed by the deep sequencing platform. Genomic DNA extracted from sorted T cells was used for TCRbeta CDR3 sequencing. From the authors' description of their analysis: Clonal analysis of TCRbeta CDR3 data was done in the R programming language. Alloreactive CD4+ and CD8+ clones were defined by comparing unstimulated samples with post-reaction CFSE-low samples. Regulatory or non-regulatory origin of alloreactive CD4+ clones was assigned by matching sequences to the sorted unstimulated Treg and non-Treg repertoires. TCRdb re-hosts the immuneACCESS table, in-frame sequences only. Its copies lack some clones; in the studies checked, an unresolved V gene accounts for under half of them, and the cause for the rest is not known. That table gives V, J and clone size, and the DNA gave D and trimming. Recorded for this sample are 100,000 or so clones; roughly 91% of them occurred a single time. Jointly, the top ten make up more than 10% of the sample.

V sheds 6 bases and J sheds 11 bases, leaving 16 bases between their ends. CDR1 and CDR2 were assigned from the germline V gene (reference sequence) as MNHEY and SMNVEV. Including the terminal cysteine and phenylalanine, the CDR3 comprises 13 residues. Solely the CDR3 DNA is kept, with 39 bases framed from the first base. What the study reported, not specific to this receptor: Siplizumab significantly lowered the cumulative frequency of alloreactive sequences that could be traced to unstimulated CD4+ memory T cells. Sequences below about 10^-5 frequency were poorly captured, so only a minor fraction of alloreactive clones could be mapped to unstimulated subsets. For roughly 80-95% of proliferating CD4+ or CD8+ clones, no naive or memory phenotype could be assigned. Among mappable alloreactive CD4+ clones, the Treg-derived fraction averaged approximately 69% with siplizumab versus 25% to 30% in control reactions. Compared with memory T cells, unstimulated naive T cells appeared more diverse, and naive cells seemed to make a substantial contribution to the alloresponse. Whether proliferating Tregs from siplizumab cultures were suppressive was not functionally confirmed.

Sorted unstimulated T cells, along with proliferating T cells recovered from mixed lymphocyte reactions, underwent TCRbeta CDR3 sequencing. Fresh whole blood from approximately 9 HLA-typed healthy donors was used to isolate PBMCs. Unstimulated CD4+ non-regulatory T cells were FACS-sorted to map the origin of alloreactive clones. Points on this clone: The antigen it binds to is not known. One base away there is no much larger clone; base qualities are not given.

Sequenced material: non-Treg CD4+ T cells sorted from blood. This sample's cell subset or site label indicates: FACS-sorted unstimulated CD4+ non-regulatory T cells. The clonotype comes from a human donor in good health. The sequence joins TRBV27 to TRBJ1-4; TRBD1 is a weak D gene call, 6 bases matching. The sequenced DNA: TGTGCCAGCAGCCACCGGGGACAACAGAAACTGTTTTTT. Translated, this is CASSHRGQQKLFF.